The TCR beta chain described here comes from a study of blood T cell repertoires in COVID-19. Study at large: PBMCs, B-cell-depleted T cells, or T cells were the source of the cDNA or gDNA that made up the material.

This clone was seen a handful of times. How the authors handled the data: Counts of nucleated cells, estimated from reference gene primer amplification, were obtained. Generated by immunoSEQ multiplex PCR, the TCRdb table keeps only in-frame clones and is missing some. The V and J calls and the clone size are those of that table, but D and trimming were determined from the DNA. The sample includes under 150,000 clones, 80% to 90% of them seen just once. Germline V gene sequence: CDR1 MNHEY, CDR2 SMNVEV (reference sequence). Trimming took off 5 bases at V and 7 bases at J, with 9 bases between the two ends. The CDR3 runs to 11 residues.

The source material was peripheral blood. This TCR derives from a woman aged 55-75 years with active COVID-19. The chain links TRBV27 to TRBJ2-7; D perhaps matches TRBD2 (6 bases). CDR3 residues: CASSARGEQYF. The CDR3 coding sequence is TGTGCCAGCAGTGCCCGGGGGGAGCAGTACTTC.